This T cell receptor (beta chain) was identified in a study of Tregs in tolerant kidney transplant recipients. Study in general: Recipients received nonmyeloablative bone marrow transplants from related graft donors, with transient mixed chimerism.

Regarding this clone: Antigen specificity is unknown.

Points from the study as a whole: Tolerant patients' donor-specific Tregs expanded beyond overall Tregs, suggesting antigen-driven growth. Validation in larger populations is needed because few patients were studied.

The V gene's germline CDR1 is LNHNV and CDR2 YYDKDF (reference sequence). V shed 3 bases and J 0 bases; nucleotides not matched to a gene: 4. The CDR3 has 15 residues. Unstimulated regulatory T cells (CD4+CD25+CD127-), CD4+CD25- non-regulatory cells, CD4 and CD8 cells were FACS-sorted from thawed PBMCs. Generated by immunoSEQ multiplex PCR, the TCRdb table keeps only in-frame clones and is missing some. This sample yields roughly 80,000 clones, of which around 98% are seen a single time; over 0.45% belongs to the top ten. This TCR was recovered from a human donor who received a combined kidney and bone marrow transplant. Here the sequenced sample was CD4+ T cells from blood, taken before the transplant. V gene TRBV15 combines with J gene TRBJ1-2, with 7 positions matching TRBD1. The CDR3 sequence: CATSRRQGTNYGYTF. DNA of the CDR3: TGTGCCACCAGCAGGCGACAGGGTACTAACTATGGCTACACCTTC. The full variable domain, rest sourced from reference TRBV15 and TRBJ1-2, is DAMVIQNPRYQVTQFGKPVTLSCSQTLNHNVMYWYQQKSSQAPKLLFHYYDKDFNNEADTPDNFQSRRPNTSFCFLDIRSPGLGDTAMYLCATSRRQGTNYGYTFGSGTRLTVV.